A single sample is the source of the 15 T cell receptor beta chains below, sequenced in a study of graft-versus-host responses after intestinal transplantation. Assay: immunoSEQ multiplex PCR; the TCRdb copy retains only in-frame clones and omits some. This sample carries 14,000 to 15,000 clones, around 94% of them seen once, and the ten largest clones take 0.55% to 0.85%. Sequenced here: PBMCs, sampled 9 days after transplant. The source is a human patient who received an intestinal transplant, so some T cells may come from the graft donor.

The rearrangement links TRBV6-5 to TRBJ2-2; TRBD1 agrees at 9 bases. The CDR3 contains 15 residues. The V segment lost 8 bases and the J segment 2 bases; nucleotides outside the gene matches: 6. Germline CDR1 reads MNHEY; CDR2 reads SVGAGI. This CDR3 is CASWRDRDNTGELFF. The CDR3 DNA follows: TGTGCCAGCTGGAGGGACAGGGATAACACCGGGGAGCTGTTTTTT.

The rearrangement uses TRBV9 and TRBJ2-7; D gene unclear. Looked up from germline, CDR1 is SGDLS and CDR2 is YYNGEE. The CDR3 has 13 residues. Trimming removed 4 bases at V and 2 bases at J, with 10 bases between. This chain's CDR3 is CASSPKGPYEQYF. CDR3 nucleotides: TGTGCCAGCAGCCCTAAGGGCCCCTACGAGCAGTACTTC.

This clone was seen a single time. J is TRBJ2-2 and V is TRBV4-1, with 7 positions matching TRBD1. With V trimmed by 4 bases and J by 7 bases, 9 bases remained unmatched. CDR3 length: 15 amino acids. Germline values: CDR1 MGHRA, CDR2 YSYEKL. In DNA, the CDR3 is TGCGCCAGCAGCCTTAGAGAGGGGGCCGGCGGGGAGCTGTTTTTT. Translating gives CASSLREGAGGELFF.

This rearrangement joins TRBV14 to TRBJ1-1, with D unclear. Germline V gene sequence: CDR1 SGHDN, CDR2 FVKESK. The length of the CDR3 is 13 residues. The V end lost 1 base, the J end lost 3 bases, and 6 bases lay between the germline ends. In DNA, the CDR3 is TGTGCCAGCAGCCAAGTTTTGGACACTGAAGCTTTCTTT. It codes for CASSQVLDTEAFF.

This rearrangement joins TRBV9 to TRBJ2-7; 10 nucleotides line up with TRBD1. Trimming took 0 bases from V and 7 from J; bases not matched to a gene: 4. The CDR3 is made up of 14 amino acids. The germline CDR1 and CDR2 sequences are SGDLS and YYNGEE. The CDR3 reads CASSVGDRGREQYF. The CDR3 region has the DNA TGTGCCAGCAGCGTAGGGGACAGGGGTCGGGAGCAGTACTTC.

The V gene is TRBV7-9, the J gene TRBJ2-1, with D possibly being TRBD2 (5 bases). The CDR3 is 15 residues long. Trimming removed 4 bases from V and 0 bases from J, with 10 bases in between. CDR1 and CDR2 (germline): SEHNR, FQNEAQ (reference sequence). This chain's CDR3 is CASSSLGNSYNEQFF. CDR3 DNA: TGTGCCAGCAGCTCACTAGGGAACTCCTACAATGAGCAGTTCTTC.

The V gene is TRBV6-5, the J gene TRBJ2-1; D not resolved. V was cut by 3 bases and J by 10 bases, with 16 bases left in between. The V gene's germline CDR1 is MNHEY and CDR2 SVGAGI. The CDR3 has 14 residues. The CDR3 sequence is CASSYDYGVLEQFF. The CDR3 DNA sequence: TGTGCCAGCAGTTATGATTATGGGGTACTGGAGCAGTTCTTC.

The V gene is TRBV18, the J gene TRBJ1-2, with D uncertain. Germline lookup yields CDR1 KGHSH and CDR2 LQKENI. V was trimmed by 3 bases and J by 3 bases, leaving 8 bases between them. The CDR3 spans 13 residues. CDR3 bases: TGTGCCAGCTCACCGGACGGAGACTATGGCTACACCTTC. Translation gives CASSPDGDYGYTF.

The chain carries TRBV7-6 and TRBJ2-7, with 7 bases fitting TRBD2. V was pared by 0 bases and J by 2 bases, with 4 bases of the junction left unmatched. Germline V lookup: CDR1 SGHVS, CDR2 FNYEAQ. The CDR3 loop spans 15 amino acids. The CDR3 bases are TGTGCCAGCAGCTTAGCGGCGGGGGTAACCTACGAGCAGTACTTC. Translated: CASSLAAGVTYEQYF.

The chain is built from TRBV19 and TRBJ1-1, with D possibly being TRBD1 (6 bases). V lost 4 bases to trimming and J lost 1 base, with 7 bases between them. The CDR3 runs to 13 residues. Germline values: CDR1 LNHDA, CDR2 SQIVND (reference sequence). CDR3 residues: CASSKTGNTEAFF. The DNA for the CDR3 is TGTGCCAGTAGTAAGACAGGGAACACTGAAGCTTTCTTT.

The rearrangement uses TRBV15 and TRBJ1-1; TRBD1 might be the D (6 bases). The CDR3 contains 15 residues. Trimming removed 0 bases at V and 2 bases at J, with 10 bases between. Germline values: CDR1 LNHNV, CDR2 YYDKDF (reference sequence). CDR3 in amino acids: CATSRDPGVNTEAFF. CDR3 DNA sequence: TGTGCCACCAGCAGAGATCCAGGGGTCAACACTGAAGCTTTCTTT.

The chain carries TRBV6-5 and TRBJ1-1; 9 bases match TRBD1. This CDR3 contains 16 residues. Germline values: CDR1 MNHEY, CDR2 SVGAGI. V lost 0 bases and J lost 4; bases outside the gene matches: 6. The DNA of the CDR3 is TGTGCCAGCAGTTACTCGATAAAACAGGGGGCCACTGAAGCTTTCTTT. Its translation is CASSYSIKQGATEAFF.

CDR3 coding DNA: TGTGCCAGCAGTTTAGACAGGGGAAACTATGGCTACACCTTC. It codes for CASSLDRGNYGYTF. This sequence joins TRBV27 and TRBJ1-2, with 8 bases fitting TRBD1. Germline-derived CDR1 and CDR2 are MNHEY and SMNVEV (reference sequence). V lost 2 bases, J lost 2 bases, and 1 base stayed unmatched. This CDR3 has 14 amino acids.

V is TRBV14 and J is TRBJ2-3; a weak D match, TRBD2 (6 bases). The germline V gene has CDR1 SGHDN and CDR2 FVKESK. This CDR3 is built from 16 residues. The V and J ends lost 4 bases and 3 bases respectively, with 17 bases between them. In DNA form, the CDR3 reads TGTGCCAGCAGCCTTCTTCCGGGGAGGTGGACAGATACGCAGTATTTT. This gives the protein CASSLLPGRWTDTQYF.

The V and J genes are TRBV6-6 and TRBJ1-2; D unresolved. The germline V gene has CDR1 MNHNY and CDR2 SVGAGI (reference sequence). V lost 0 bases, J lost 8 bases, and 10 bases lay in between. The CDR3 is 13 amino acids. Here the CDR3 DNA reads TGTGCCAGCAGTTACTCGGCAACGTCCGGCTACACCTTC. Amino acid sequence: CASSYSATSGYTF.